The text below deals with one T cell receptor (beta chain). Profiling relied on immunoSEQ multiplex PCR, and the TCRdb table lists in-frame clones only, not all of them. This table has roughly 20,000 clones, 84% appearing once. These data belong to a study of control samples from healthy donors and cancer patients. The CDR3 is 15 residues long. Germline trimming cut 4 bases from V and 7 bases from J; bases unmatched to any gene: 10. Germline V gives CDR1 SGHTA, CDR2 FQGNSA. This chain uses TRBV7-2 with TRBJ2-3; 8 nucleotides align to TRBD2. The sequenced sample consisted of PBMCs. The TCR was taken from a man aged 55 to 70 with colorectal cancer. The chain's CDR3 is CASSSGGARLYTQYF. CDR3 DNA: TGTGCCAGCAGCTCCGGGGGGGCCCGATTATATACGCAGTATTTT. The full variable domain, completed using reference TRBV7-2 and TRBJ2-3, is GAGVSQSPSNKVTEKGKDVELRCDPISGHTALYWYRQSLGQGLEFLIYFQGNSAPDKSGLPSDRFSAERTGGSVSTLTIQRTQQEDSAVYLCASSSGGARLYTQYFGPGTRLTVL.